The clone carrying this T cell receptor (beta chain) was counted a few times. Its specificity is unknown. The CDR3 runs 15 residues. Germline V gene lookup returns CDR1 MNHNY and CDR2 SVGAGI (reference sequence). Trimming removed 2 bases at V and 1 base at J, with 10 bases between. These data are taken from a study of T cell repertoires in cytomegalovirus infection. TCRdb processed the reads anew with MiXCR; each CDR3 protein has one entry. The table has 640,000 or so distinct CDR3 sequences, approximately 33% seen once. This clonotype originated in a human donor in good health (CMV status not recorded). Some clones in this sample may be carry-over from other donors' samples. The chain combines TRBV6-6 with TRBJ2-3, with D possibly being TRBD1 or TRBD2 (5 bases each). The sequenced sample was cultured PBMCs, obtained from culture after CMV antigen stimulation. The CDR3 here is CASSYRGARTDTQYF. In DNA, the CDR3 is TGTGCCAGCAGTTACCGGGGCGCGCGCACAGATACGCAGTATTTT.